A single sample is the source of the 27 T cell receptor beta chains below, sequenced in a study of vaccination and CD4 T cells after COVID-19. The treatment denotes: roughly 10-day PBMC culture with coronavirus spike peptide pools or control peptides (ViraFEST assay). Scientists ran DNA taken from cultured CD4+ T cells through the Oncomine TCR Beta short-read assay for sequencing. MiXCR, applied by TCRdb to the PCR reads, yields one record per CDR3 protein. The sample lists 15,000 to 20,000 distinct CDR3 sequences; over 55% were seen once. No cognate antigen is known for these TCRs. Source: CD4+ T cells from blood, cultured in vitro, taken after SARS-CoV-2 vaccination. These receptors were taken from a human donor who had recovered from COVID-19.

The CDR3 DNA is TGTGCCAGCAGTCCGGGACAACGGAACACTGAAGCTTTCTTT. This translates into CASSPGQRNTEAFF. This chain joins TRBV25-1 and TRBJ1-1, with TRBD1 as a possible D gene (6 bases). With 5 bases removed from V and 1 base from J, the gap between germline ends came to 11 bases. The CDR3 has 14 amino acids. From germline, CDR1 is MGHDK and CDR2 SYGVNS.

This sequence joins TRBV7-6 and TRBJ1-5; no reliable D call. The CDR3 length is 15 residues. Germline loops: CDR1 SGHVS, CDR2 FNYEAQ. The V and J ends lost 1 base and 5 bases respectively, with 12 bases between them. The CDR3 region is CASSLDSSADQPQHF. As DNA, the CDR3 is TGTGCCAGCAGCTTAGATTCTTCGGCGGATCAGCCCCAGCATTTT. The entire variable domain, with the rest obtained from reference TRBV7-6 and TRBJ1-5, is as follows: GAGVSQSPRYKVTKRGQDVALRCDPISGHVSLYWYRQALGQGPEFLTYFNYEAQQDKSGLPNDRFSAERPEGSISTLTIQRTEQRDSAMYRCASSLDSSADQPQHFGDGTRLSIL.

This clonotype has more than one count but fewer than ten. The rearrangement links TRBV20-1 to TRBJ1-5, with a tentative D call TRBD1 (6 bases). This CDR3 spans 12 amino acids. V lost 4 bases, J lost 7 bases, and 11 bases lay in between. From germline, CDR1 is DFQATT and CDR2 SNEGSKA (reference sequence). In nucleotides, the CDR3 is TGCAGTGCTAACACAGGGACACAGCCCCAGCATTTT. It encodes CSANTGTQPQHF.

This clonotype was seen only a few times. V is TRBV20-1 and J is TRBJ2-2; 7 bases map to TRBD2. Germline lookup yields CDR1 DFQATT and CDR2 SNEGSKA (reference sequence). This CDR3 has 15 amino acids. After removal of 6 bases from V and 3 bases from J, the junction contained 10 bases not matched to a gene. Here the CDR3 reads CSAPEGGRDTGELFF. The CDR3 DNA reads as TGCAGTGCACCGGAAGGAGGGAGGGACACCGGGGAGCTGTTTTTT.

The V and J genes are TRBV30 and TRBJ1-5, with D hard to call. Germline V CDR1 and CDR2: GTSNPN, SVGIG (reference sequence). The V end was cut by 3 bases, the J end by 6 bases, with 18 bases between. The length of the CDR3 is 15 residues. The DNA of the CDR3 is TGTGCCTGGAGCGCGACCTCTAGGCTAGGTCAGCCCCAGCATTTT. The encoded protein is CAWSATSRLGQPQHF.

This CDR3 is CASSLDGRGRTEAFF. The CDR3 DNA reads as TGTGCCAGCAGCTTAGACGGCAGGGGGCGGACTGAAGCTTTCTTT. The rearrangement joins TRBV11-3 to TRBJ1-1; 8 nucleotides agree with TRBD1. CDR1 SGHNT and CDR2 YENEEA come from the germline V gene. V trimming: 0 bases; J trimming: 5 bases; junction bases outside the gene matches: 5. The CDR3 is 15 amino acids.

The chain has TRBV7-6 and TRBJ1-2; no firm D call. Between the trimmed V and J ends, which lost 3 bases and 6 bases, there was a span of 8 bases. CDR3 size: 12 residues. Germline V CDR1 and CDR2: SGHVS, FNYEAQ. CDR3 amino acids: CASSFRGDGYTF. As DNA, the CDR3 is TGTGCCAGCAGCTTCCGCGGGGATGGCTACACCTTC.

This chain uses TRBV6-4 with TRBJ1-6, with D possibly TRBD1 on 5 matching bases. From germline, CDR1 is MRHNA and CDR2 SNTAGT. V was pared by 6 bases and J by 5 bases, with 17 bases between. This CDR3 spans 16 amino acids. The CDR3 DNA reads TGTGCCAGCAGCGAAAACCCGGGACGCAATAATTCACCCCTCCACTTT. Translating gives CASSENPGRNNSPLHF.

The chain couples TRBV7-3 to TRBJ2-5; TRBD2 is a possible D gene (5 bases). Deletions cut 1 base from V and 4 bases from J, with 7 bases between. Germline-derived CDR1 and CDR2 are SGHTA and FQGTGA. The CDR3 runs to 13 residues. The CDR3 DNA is TGTGCCAGCAGCTTAAACCGGGGAGAGACCCAGTACTTC. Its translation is CASSLNRGETQYF.

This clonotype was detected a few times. The CDR3 spells CASSQTGSYTDTQYF. The CDR3 DNA is TGTGCCAGCAGCCAAACAGGGTCCTACACAGATACGCAGTATTTT. The chain joins TRBV7-3 to TRBJ2-3; a possible D gene is TRBD1 (6 bases). CDR1 and CDR2 (germline): SGHTA, FQGTGA. CDR3 length: 15 amino acids. Trimming removed 5 bases from V and 2 bases from J, with 14 bases in between.

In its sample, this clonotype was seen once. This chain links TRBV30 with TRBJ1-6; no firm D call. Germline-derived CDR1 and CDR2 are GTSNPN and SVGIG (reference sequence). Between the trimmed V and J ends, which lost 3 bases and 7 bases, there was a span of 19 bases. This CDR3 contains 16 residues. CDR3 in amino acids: CAWRSPQRGENSPLHF. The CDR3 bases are TGTGCCTGGAGGTCGCCGCAGCGAGGTGAGAATTCACCCCTCCACTTT.

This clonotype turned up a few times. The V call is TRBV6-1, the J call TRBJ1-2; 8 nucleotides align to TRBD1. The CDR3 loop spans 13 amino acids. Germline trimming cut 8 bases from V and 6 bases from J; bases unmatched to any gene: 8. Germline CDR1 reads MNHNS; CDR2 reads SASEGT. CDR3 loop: CASREQGVDGYTF. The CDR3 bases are TGTGCCAGCCGAGAACAGGGGGTCGATGGCTACACCTTC.

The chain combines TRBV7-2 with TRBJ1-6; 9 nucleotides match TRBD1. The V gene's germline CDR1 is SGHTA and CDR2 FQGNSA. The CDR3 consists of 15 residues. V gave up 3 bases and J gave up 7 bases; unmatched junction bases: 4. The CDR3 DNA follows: TGTGCCAGCAGCTTGGGGACAGGGCTCAATTCACCCCTCCACTTT. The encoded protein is CASSLGTGLNSPLHF.

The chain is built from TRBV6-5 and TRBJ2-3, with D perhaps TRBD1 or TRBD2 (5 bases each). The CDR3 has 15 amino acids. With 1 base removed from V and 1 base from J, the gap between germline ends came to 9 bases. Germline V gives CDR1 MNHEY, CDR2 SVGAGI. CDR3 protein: CASSYWRGGTDTQYF. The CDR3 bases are TGTGCCAGCAGTTACTGGAGAGGGGGCACAGATACGCAGTATTTT.

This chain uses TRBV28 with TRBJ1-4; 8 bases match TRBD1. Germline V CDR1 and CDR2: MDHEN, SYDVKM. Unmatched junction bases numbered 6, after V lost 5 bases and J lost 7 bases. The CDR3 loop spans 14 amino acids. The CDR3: CASSKQGGVEKLFF. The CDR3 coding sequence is TGTGCCAGCAGTAAACAGGGGGGGGTTGAAAAACTGTTTTTT.

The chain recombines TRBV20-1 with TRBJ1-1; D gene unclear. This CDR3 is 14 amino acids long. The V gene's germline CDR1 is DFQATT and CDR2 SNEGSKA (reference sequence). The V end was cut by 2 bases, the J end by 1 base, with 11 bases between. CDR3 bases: TGCAGTGCTAGACCTCCGGAGGAGAACACTGAAGCTTTCTTT. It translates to CSARPPEENTEAFF.

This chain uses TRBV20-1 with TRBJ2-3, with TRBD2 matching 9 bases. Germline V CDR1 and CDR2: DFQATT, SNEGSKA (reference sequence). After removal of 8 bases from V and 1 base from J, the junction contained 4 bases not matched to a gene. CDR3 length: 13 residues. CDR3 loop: CSTRGGRTDTQYF. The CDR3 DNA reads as TGCAGTACGCGGGGGGGCCGCACAGATACGCAGTATTTT.

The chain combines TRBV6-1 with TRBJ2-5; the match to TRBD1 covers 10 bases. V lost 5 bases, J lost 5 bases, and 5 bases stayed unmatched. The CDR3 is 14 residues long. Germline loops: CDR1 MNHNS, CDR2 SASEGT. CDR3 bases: TGTGCCAGCAGTCAGACAGGGGGCGGGGAGACCCAGTACTTC. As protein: CASSQTGGGETQYF.

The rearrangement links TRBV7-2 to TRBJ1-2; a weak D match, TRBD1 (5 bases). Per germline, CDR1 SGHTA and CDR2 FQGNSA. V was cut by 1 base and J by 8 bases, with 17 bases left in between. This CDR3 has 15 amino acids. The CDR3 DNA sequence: TGTGCCAGCAGCTTAGAGGGACGGAGAGATGTCGGCTACACCTTC. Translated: CASSLEGRRDVGYTF.

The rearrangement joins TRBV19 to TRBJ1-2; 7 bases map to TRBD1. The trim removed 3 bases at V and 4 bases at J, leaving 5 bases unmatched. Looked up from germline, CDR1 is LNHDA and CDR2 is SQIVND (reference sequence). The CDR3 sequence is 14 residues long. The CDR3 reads CASSIDRAAYGYTF. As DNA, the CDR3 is TGTGCCAGTAGTATTGACAGGGCGGCCTATGGCTACACCTTC.

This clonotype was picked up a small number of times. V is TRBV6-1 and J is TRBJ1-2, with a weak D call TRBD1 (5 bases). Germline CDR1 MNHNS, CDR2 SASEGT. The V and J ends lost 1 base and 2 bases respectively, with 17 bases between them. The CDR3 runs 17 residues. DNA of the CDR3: TGTGCCAGCAGTGAAGAGGGACGGAGGACTGGAAACTATGGCTACACCTTC. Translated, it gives CASSEEGRRTGNYGYTF.

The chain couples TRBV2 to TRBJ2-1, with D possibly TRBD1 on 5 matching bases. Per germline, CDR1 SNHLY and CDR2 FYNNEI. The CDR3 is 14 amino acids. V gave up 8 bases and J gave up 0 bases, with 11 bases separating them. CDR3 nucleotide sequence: TGTGCCAGCGGAAGACAGAGCTCCTACAATGAGCAGTTCTTC. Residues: CASGRQSSYNEQFF.

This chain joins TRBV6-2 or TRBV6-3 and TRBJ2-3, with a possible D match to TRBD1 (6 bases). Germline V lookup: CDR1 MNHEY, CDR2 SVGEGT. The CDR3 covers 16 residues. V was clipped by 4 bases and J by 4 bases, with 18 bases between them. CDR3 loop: CASSSGLQGYSDTQYF. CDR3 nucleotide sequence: TGTGCCAGCAGTTCGGGTCTACAGGGTTATTCAGATACGCAGTATTTT.

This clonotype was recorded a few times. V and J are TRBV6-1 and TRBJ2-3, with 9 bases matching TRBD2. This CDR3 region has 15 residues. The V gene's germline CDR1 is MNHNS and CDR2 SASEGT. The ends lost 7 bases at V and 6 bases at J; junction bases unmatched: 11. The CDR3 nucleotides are TGTGCCAGCATAATAATAGCGGGGGCCTCGGATACGCAGTATTTT. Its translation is CASIIIAGASDTQYF.

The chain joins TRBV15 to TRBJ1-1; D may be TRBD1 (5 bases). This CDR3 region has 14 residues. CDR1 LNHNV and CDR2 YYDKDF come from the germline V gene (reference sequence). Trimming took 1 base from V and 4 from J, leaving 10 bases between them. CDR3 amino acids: CATSRGGASTEAFF. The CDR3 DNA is TGTGCCACCAGCAGAGGAGGGGCGAGCACTGAAGCTTTCTTT.

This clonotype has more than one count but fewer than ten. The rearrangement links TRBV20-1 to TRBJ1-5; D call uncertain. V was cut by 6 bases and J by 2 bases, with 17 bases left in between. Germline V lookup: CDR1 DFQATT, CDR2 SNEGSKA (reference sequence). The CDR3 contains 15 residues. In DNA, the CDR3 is TGCAGTGCGGTGGCGTTTTTGGAGGGCAATCAGCCCCAGCATTTT. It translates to CSAVAFLEGNQPQHF.

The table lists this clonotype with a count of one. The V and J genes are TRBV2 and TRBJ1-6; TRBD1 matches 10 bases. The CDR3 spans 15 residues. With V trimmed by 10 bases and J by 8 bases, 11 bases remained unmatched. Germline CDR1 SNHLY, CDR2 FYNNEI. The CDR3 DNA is TGTGCCACCAATGACAGGGGGCTAATGGATTCACCCCTCCACTTT. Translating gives CATNDRGLMDSPLHF. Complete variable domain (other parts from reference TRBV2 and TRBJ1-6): EPEVTQTPSHQVTQMGQEVILRCVPISNHLYFYWYRQILGQKVEFLVSFYNNEISEKSEIFDDQFSVERPDGSNFTLKIRSTKLEDSAMYFCATNDRGLMDSPLHFGNGTRLTVT.